This T cell receptor (beta chain) was profiled in a study of beta chain features in type 1 diabetes. Turning to the study itself: Cell yields, gender and age were similar in healthy donors and patients.

General observations from the study: Compared to healthy donors, patients appeared to have naive, central memory and Treg TCRB repertoires that were more alike. Moderate yet significant TCRB CDR3 shortening was seen in Type 1 diabetes patients in all four CD4+ subsets.

Using CD45RO/CCR7/CD25/CD127/CD95/CD27, CD4+ naive, central memory, regulatory and stem cell-like memory cells were sorted. What was sequenced were expressed TCRB transcripts, since all of the isolated RNA had been reverse transcribed. Data came from immunoSEQ multiplex PCR; TCRdb stores just in-frame clones and leaves some out. The sample has about 180,000 clones; 6.5% to 9.5% are singletons. About this clone itself: Its target is not known.

The germline V gene has CDR1 LNHNV and CDR2 YYDKDF (reference sequence). The CDR3 sequence is 14 residues long. V shed 1 base and J shed 0 bases, with 7 bases lying between them. The sequence was collected from a woman aged 40-49 years with type 1 diabetes. The sequencing sample was made of central memory CD4+ T cells from blood. The chain couples TRBV15 to TRBJ2-7, with D perhaps matching TRBD1 (6 bases). CDR3 DNA: TGTGCCACCAGCAGAGGGGGGCTCTCCTACGAGCAGTACTTC. Protein sequence: CATSRGGLSYEQYF.